This T cell receptor beta chain appears in the sequencing data of a study of CD8+CD57+ T cells in acquired aplastic anemia. Study-level background: On average, sorted CD4+ and CD8+ cells gave roughly 2.9 ug of DNA. Study-wide findings and caveats: Patients shared 25 to 35 CD8+ CDR3 sequences with controls. Patients did not significantly differ from controls in CD8+ Simpson's diversity.

CD8+CD57+ cell expansion, shown by flow cytometry, had occurred in the patients selected for sequencing. Patient blood was sampled before any therapy had been received. Genomic DNA, serving as template, underwent TCR beta VDJ and CDR3 profiling. MiXCR was run by TCRdb on the reads, yielding one entry per CDR3 protein. The data hold fewer than 300,000 distinct CDR3 sequences, with 82% observed a single time. The V end was cut by 5 bases, the J end by 8 bases, with 13 bases between. CDR3 length: 13 amino acids. CDR1 and CDR2 (germline): SGHNT, YENEEA. Worth noting for this clonotype: As yet, its antigen is unknown. No conserved phenylalanine or tryptophan ends this CDR3, so it is likely a read error.

This sequence was found in a human donor with aplastic anemia. The rearrangement uses TRBV11-3 and TRBJ2-1; TRBD1 might be the D (5 bases). Sequenced sample: sorted CD4+, CD8+, or CD8+CD57+ T cells (not recorded which) from PBMCs. The CDR3 DNA sequence: TGTGCCAGCAGCGATGGGGTGACAGATGAGCAGTTCCTC. It is translated as CASSDGVTDEQFL.